The sequence of this T cell receptor (beta chain) was determined in a study of cytomegalovirus exposure and HLA in healthy donors. Broader study findings: Most TCR sequences were uncommon, yet certain public TCRs appeared in many donors. Immune exposure information comprised only CMV serostatus.

Note on this clone: The antigen is not known.

The germline gives CDR1 MNHNY, CDR2 SVGAGI (reference sequence). The CDR3 is 14 amino acids. Deletions cut 0 bases from V and 1 base from J, with 6 bases between. 60 Vbeta and 13 Jbeta primers were used in PCR. TCRdb keeps only in-frame clones here, not all; method: immunoSEQ multiplex PCR. Found here are 150,000 to 180,000 clones, 65% to 80% of them singletons; the top ten hold 4% to 4.5%. The sequence was collected from a woman aged 40-49 years in good health and CMV-seronegative. The source material was PBMCs. The V call is TRBV6-6, the J call TRBJ1-1; no reliable D call. As DNA, the CDR3 is TGTGCCAGCAGTTACTCAGCTGGGAACACTGAAGCTTTCTTT. Residues: CASSYSAGNTEAFF.